A single sample gave rise to the 4 T cell receptor beta chains below, sequenced in a study of cytomegalovirus exposure and HLA in healthy donors. 60 Vbeta and 13 Jbeta primers were used in PCR. Sequenced by immunoSEQ multiplex PCR; TCRdb stores in-frame clones only, minus some. The sample includes about 68,000 clones, over 75% of them seen just once. The sample taken for sequencing was PBMCs. The receptors come from a human donor in good health.

This sequence joins TRBV7-2 and TRBJ2-1; no clear D. Trimming shortened V by 2 bases and J by 0 bases, and 8 bases separated the two germline ends. The CDR3 spans 15 residues. The germline CDR1 and CDR2 sequences are SGHTA and FQGNSA. The CDR3 protein is CASSLRPSSYNEQFF. In DNA, the CDR3 is TGTGCCAGCAGCTTACGACCTAGCTCCTACAATGAGCAGTTCTTC.

The J gene is TRBJ1-1, the V gene TRBV18; 9 bases agree with TRBD1. Germline lookup yields CDR1 KGHSH and CDR2 LQKENI. The CDR3 is made up of 17 amino acids. J lost 0 bases, V lost 3 bases, and 8 bases had no gene match. The CDR3 loop reads CASSPLGQGSMNTEAFF. CDR3 bases: TGTGCCAGCTCACCCTTGGGACAGGGATCCATGAACACTGAAGCTTTCTTT.

V usage is TRBV6-5 and J usage is TRBJ2-7, with D possibly being TRBD2 (6 bases). Germline CDR1 and CDR2: MNHEY and SVGAGI. This CDR3 is built from 14 residues. Trimming pared 2 bases from V and 3 bases from J, leaving 11 bases between. CDR3 bases: TGTGCCAGCAGTTACGGGGGACTCAACTACGAGCAGTACTTC. It codes for CASSYGGLNYEQYF.

The V gene is TRBV19, the J gene TRBJ2-1; 7 bases map to TRBD1. CDR1 and CDR2 from the germline V gene are LNHDA and SQIVND (reference sequence). The CDR3 sequence is 13 residues long. Losses at the gene ends were 6 bases for V and 3 bases for J; bases not matched to a gene: 2. The DNA of the CDR3 is TGTGCCAGTAGGGGGACAGTCTACAATGAGCAGTTCTTC. Residues: CASRGTVYNEQFF.